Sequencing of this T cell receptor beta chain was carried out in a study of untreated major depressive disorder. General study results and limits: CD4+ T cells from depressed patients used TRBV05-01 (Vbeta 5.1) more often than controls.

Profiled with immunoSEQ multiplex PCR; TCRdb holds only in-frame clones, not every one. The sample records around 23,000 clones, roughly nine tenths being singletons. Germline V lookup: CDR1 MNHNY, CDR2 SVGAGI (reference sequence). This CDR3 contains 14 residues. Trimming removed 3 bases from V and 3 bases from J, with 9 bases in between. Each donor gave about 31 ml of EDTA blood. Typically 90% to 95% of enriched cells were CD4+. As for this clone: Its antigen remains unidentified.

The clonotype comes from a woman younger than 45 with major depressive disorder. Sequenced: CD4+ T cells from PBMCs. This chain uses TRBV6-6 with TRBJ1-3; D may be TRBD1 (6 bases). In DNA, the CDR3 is TGTGCCAGCAGTTATACAGGGAATGGAAACACCATATATTTT. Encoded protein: CASSYTGNGNTIYF.